These 21 T cell receptor beta chains were all obtained from the same sample, sequenced in a study of T cells in Graves' hyperthyroidism and ophthalmopathy. Amplification of TCR beta CDR3 regions used RNA as the template. HTBI primers were employed in a first-round RT-PCR of the TCR CDR3. TCRdb re-called the multiplex PCR reads with MiXCR, one entry per CDR3 protein. The top ten hold about 60% of the sample, which has around 300,000 distinct CDR3 sequences, 22% seen once. Source material: blood. The receptors were gathered from a man between 25 and 39 years old with Graves' ophthalmopathy.

The chain combines TRBV6-2 or TRBV6-3 with TRBJ1-2; D unresolved. The germline V and J ends were trimmed by 6 bases and 7 bases, with 18 bases remaining between them. From germline, CDR1 is MNHEY and CDR2 SVGEGT. The CDR3 is 14 amino acids. In DNA, the CDR3 is TGTGCCAGCAGCTCCAACTACGCCGCTCGTGGCTACACCTTC. This encodes CASSSNYAARGYTF.

This chain uses TRBV6-1 with TRBJ2-7, with D tentatively TRBD1 or TRBD2 (5 bases each). CDR1 MNHNS and CDR2 SASEGT come from the germline V gene. CDR3 size: 15 residues. Deletions cut 2 bases from V and 5 bases from J, with 16 bases between. CDR3 in DNA: TGTGCCAGCAGTGAACGAGGGGAGAGGCGGAACGAGCAGTACTTC. Residues: CASSERGERRNEQYF.

Many counts were recorded for this clonotype. The genes are TRBV28 and TRBJ2-1, with 9 positions matching TRBD2. Trimming took 6 bases from V and 5 from J; bases not matched to a gene: 14. The CDR3 contains 17 residues. Germline CDR1 MDHEN, CDR2 SYDVKM. CDR3 protein: CASRGFSAGGSNNEQFF. In DNA form, the CDR3 reads TGTGCCAGCAGGGGTTTTTCAGCGGGAGGAAGTAACAATGAGCAGTTCTTC.

This clonotype was counted between two and nine times. The chain carries TRBV3-1 and TRBJ2-7, with TRBD2 identical over 7 bases. CDR1 is LGHDT and CDR2 is YNNKEL in the germline V gene (reference sequence). This CDR3 contains 14 residues. Losses at the gene ends were 6 bases for V and 4 bases for J; bases not matched to a gene: 9. The CDR3 coding sequence is TGTGCCAGCAGACCGGGACTAACTACTTACGAGCAGTACTTC. Residues: CASRPGLTTYEQYF.

This clonotype was counted at least ten times. The chain couples TRBV20-1 to TRBJ2-4; D is perhaps TRBD2 (7 bases). CDR1 is DFQATT, CDR2 SNEGSKA, per germline (reference sequence). The V end was cut by 0 bases, the J end by 1 base, with 13 bases between. The CDR3 sequence is 16 residues long. For the CDR3, the DNA is TGCAGTGCTAGAGATAGGGGGGGCGCGGCCAAAAACATTCAGTACTTC. Encoded protein: CSARDRGGAAKNIQYF.

There are many counts of this clonotype. The chain uses TRBV7-6 and TRBJ2-1; 8 positions agree with TRBD2. The junction had 11 bases not matched to a gene; V was cut back by 0 bases and J by 1 base. Germline CDR1 SGHVS, CDR2 FNYEAQ. The CDR3 has 19 residues. The CDR3 reads CASSLALRAGRGSYNEQFF. CDR3 in DNA: TGTGCCAGCAGCTTAGCGCTAAGGGCCGGGAGGGGGTCCTACAATGAGCAGTTCTTC. Combining the CDR3 with reference TRBV7-6 and TRBJ2-1 gives the whole variable domain GAGVSQSPRYKVTKRGQDVALRCDPISGHVSLYWYRQALGQGPEFLTYFNYEAQQDKSGLPNDRFSAERPEGSISTLTIQRTEQRDSAMYRCASSLALRAGRGSYNEQFFGPGTRLTVL.

The chain employs TRBV2 and TRBJ1-2; weak D call: TRBD1 (6 bases). The CDR3 totals 16 residues. Germline V gene lookup returns CDR1 SNHLY and CDR2 FYNNEI. V lost 0 bases and J lost 4, with 15 bases in between. The CDR3 sequence is CASSEARGGLGYGYTF. The CDR3 coding sequence is TGTGCCAGCAGTGAAGCGCGAGGGGGACTGGGCTATGGCTACACCTTC.

This clonotype has ten or more counts. The rearrangement links TRBV11-3 to TRBJ1-3, with D unresolved. The CDR3 sequence is 16 residues long. CDR1 and CDR2 from the germline V gene are SGHNT and YENEEA. Trimming left V 3 bases short and J 0 bases short, with 12 bases between. CDR3 protein: CASSFGGDLSGNTIYF. Here the CDR3 DNA reads TGTGCCAGCAGCTTTGGCGGTGACCTCTCTGGAAACACCATATATTTT.

This clonotype came up a few times. This rearrangement joins TRBV3-1 to TRBJ2-7; TRBD1 matches 8 bases. V shed 4 bases, J shed 2 bases, and the junction held 7 bases outside the gene matches. This CDR3 contains 15 residues. Germline loops: CDR1 LGHDT, CDR2 YNNKEL (reference sequence). CDR3 amino acids: CASSRPGGDTYEQYF. CDR3 bases: TGTGCCAGCAGCCGTCCAGGGGGCGACACCTACGAGCAGTACTTC.

This chain links TRBV7-9 with TRBJ1-4, with D maybe TRBD1 (5 bases). The V gene lost 1 base and the J gene lost 5 bases, with 11 bases spanning the gap. CDR3 length equals 15 residues. The germline V gene has CDR1 SEHNR and CDR2 FQNEAQ (reference sequence). This CDR3 is CASSLGPGRNEKLFF. The CDR3 DNA reads TGTGCCAGCAGCTTAGGGCCGGGGCGGAATGAAAAACTGTTTTTT. The full variable domain, completed using reference TRBV7-9 and TRBJ1-4, is DTGVSQNPRHKITKRGQNVTFRCDPISEHNRLYWYRQTLGQGPEFLTYFQNEAQLEKSRLLSDRFSAERPKGSFSTLEIQRTEQGDSAMYLCASSLGPGRNEKLFFGSGTQLSVL.

The chain recombines TRBV7-9 with TRBJ1-1, with D perhaps matching TRBD1 (5 bases). Per germline, CDR1 SEHNR and CDR2 FQNEAQ (reference sequence). V gave up 7 bases and J gave up 1 base, with 16 bases separating them. The CDR3 contains 15 residues. In DNA form, the CDR3 reads TGTGCCAGCATACAAAGGGACGGCACGAACACTGAAGCTTTCTTT. Its translation is CASIQRDGTNTEAFF. Looking up the rest from reference TRBV7-9 and TRBJ1-1 gives the full variable domain: DTGVSQNPRHKITKRGQNVTFRCDPISEHNRLYWYRQTLGQGPEFLTYFQNEAQLEKSRLLSDRFSAERPKGSFSTLEIQRTEQGDSAMYLCASIQRDGTNTEAFFGQGTRLTVV.

The chain joins TRBV5-1 to TRBJ1-2; the match to TRBD1 covers 10 bases. V was clipped by 3 bases and J by 8 bases; unmatched bases: 7. Germline assignment: CDR1 SGHRS and CDR2 YFSETQ. CDR3 size: 14 residues. The CDR3 coding sequence is TGCGCCAGCAGCTCCCGGGACAGGGGAAAAGGCTACACCTTC. This translates into CASSSRDRGKGYTF. Full variable domain (missing parts from reference TRBV5-1 and TRBJ1-2): KAGVTQTPRYLIKTRGQQVTLSCSPISGHRSVSWYQQTPGQGLQFLFEYFSETQRNKGNFPGRFSGRQFSNSRSEMNVSTLELGDSALYLCASSSRDRGKGYTFGSGTRLTVV.

This clonotype was seen a handful of times. The rearrangement joins TRBV28 to TRBJ1-5; D is ambiguous. The length of the CDR3 is 13 residues. CDR1 and CDR2 from the germline V gene are MDHEN and SYDVKM. The V gene lost 6 bases and the J gene lost 4 bases, with 10 bases spanning the gap. The CDR3: CASRPGINQPQHF. The CDR3 nucleotides read TGTGCCAGCAGGCCTGGGATAAATCAGCCCCAGCATTTT.

The V call is TRBV28, the J call TRBJ2-1; 14 bases are a match to TRBD2. Germline V gene lookup returns CDR1 MDHEN and CDR2 SYDVKM. There are 15 residues in the CDR3. V lost 4 bases to trimming and J lost 9 bases; unmatched junction nucleotides: 5. The DNA of the CDR3 is TGTGCCAGCAGTTCAGGGACTAGCGGGAGACCTGAGCAGTTCTTC. Amino acid sequence: CASSSGTSGRPEQFF.

This clonotype was found many times. This chain connects TRBV12-3 or TRBV12-4 to TRBJ1-2; possibly TRBD1 for D (5 bases). The CDR3 length is 12 residues. Trimming removed 5 bases from V and 2 bases from J, with 6 bases in between. CDR3 in amino acids: CASSRQNYGYTF. The DNA for the CDR3 is TGTGCCAGCAGTCGACAGAACTATGGCTACACCTTC.

There are many counts of this clonotype. The CDR3 DNA reads TGCAGTGCTGTGGGGGAGCGGACCTACAATGAGCAGTTCTTC. Its translation: CSAVGERTYNEQFF. The chain carries TRBV20-1 and TRBJ2-1; D may match TRBD1 or TRBD2 (5 bases each). Trimming took off 5 bases at V and 2 bases at J, with 13 bases between the two ends. Germline CDR1 DFQATT, CDR2 SNEGSKA (reference sequence). The CDR3 totals 14 residues.

This clonotype has a handful of counts. This chain joins TRBV7-2 and TRBJ2-4; possible D gene TRBD1, 6 bases. Germline CDR1 reads SGHTA; CDR2 reads FQGNSA. V gave up 5 bases and J gave up 7 bases, with 15 bases separating them. CDR3 length equals 14 residues. The CDR3 DNA reads TGTGCCAGCAGCCGTAACAGGGTATTGAACATTCAGTACTTC. This encodes CASSRNRVLNIQYF.

The chain's CDR3 is CASSIARDGIPTNQPQHF. The CDR3 bases are TGTGCCAGTAGTATAGCCCGGGACGGTATACCGACGAATCAGCCCCAGCATTTT. The V and J genes are TRBV19 and TRBJ1-5; D may be TRBD1 (5 bases). The CDR3 covers 18 residues. Germline V gives CDR1 LNHDA, CDR2 SQIVND (reference sequence). V was clipped by 1 base and J by 4 bases, with 20 bases between them.

This clonotype occurred many times. J is TRBJ1-1 and V is TRBV12-3 or TRBV12-4; D not certain. The CDR3 is 14 amino acids. V shed 3 bases and J shed 2 bases, with 10 bases lying between them. The CDR3 protein is CASSFRRSNTEAFF. The CDR3 region has the DNA TGTGCCAGCAGTTTTAGAAGGTCAAACACTGAAGCTTTCTTT.

This clonotype was found a few times. The V call is TRBV5-8, the J call TRBJ1-5, with a weak D call TRBD1 (6 bases). CDR1 and CDR2 (germline): SGHTS, YDEGEE. There are 14 residues in the CDR3. V gave up 3 bases and J gave up 3 bases, with 10 bases separating them. CDR3 in amino acids: CASSSGQYNQPQHF. DNA for the CDR3: TGTGCCAGCAGCTCGGGACAATACAATCAGCCCCAGCATTTT.

This clonotype was seen at least ten times. The chain couples TRBV2 to TRBJ1-1; D is uncertain. Germline CDR1 reads SNHLY; CDR2 reads FYNNEI. The V end was cut by 10 bases, the J end by 3 bases, with 9 bases between. This CDR3 has 11 residues. The CDR3 here is CAISSDTEAFF. Written as DNA, the CDR3 is TGTGCCATAAGTTCGGACACTGAAGCTTTCTTT.